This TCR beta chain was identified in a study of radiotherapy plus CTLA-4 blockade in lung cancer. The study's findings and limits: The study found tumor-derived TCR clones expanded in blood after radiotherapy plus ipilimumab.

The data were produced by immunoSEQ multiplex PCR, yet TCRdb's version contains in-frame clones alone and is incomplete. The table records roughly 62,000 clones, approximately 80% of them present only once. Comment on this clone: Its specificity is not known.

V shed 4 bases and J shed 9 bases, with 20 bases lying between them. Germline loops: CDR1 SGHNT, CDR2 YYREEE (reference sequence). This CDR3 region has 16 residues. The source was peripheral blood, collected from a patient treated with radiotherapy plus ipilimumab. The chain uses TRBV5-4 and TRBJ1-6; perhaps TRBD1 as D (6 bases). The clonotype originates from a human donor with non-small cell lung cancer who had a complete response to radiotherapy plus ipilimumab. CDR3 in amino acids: CASSLVIGQSGSPLHF. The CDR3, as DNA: TGTGCCAGCAGCCTGGTCATAGGACAGTCAGGTTCACCCCTCCACTTT.